The 11 T cell receptor beta chains below come from one sample, sequenced in a study of cytomegalovirus exposure and HLA in healthy donors. The PCR employed 60 Vbeta primers together with 13 Jbeta primers. Data came from immunoSEQ multiplex PCR; TCRdb stores just in-frame clones and leaves some out. The sample includes roughly 120,000 clones. Sequenced: PBMCs. The origin of the receptors is a man younger than 40 in good health and CMV-seronegative.

The chain employs TRBV30 and TRBJ2-3; D remains unclear. The germline V gene encodes CDR1 GTSNPN and CDR2 SVGIG (reference sequence). V was clipped by 8 bases and J by 2 bases, with 14 bases between them. This CDR3 contains 13 residues. The CDR3 DNA is TGTGCCCACGAACAGCTTTCCACAGATACGCAGTATTTT. Amino acids: CAHEQLSTDTQYF.

The gene calls are TRBV28 and TRBJ2-7, with 7 bases fitting TRBD1. The J segment lost 2 bases and the V segment lost 5 bases, leaving 6 bases of the junction unmatched. Germline CDR1 is MDHEN and CDR2 is SYDVKM. The CDR3 totals 14 residues. The CDR3 DNA reads TGTGCCAGCAGTGGACAGGCATTAACCTACGAGCAGTACTTC. It specifies CASSGQALTYEQYF.

The rearrangement uses TRBV28 and TRBJ1-5, with TRBD1 identical over 7 bases. The CDR3 extends over 14 amino acids. After removal of 4 bases from V and 1 base from J, the junction contained 1 base not matched to a gene. Germline V lookup: CDR1 MDHEN, CDR2 SYDVKM. The CDR3 DNA follows: TGTGCCAGCAGTTCACAGGGGAGCAATCAGCCCCAGCATTTT. Amino acid sequence: CASSSQGSNQPQHF.

This rearrangement joins TRBV18 to TRBJ2-7; D may be TRBD2 (5 bases). This CDR3 is 14 amino acids long. Germline V gene sequence: CDR1 KGHSH, CDR2 LQKENI. V lost 0 bases and J 5 bases, leaving 11 bases between the germline ends. CDR3: CASSPPVRADEQYF. The CDR3 coding sequence is TGTGCCAGCTCACCACCGGTGAGGGCCGACGAGCAGTACTTC.

The chain links TRBV6-5 to TRBJ2-7; D unresolved. The CDR3 covers 13 residues. Deletions cut 6 bases from V and 1 base from J, with 10 bases between. The V gene's germline CDR1 is MNHEY and CDR2 SVGAGI. The DNA for the CDR3 is TGTGCCAGCAGGGTCCTTAGTTCCTACGAGCAGTACTTC. It translates to CASRVLSSYEQYF.

The chain uses TRBV6-5 and TRBJ1-5; TRBD1 aligns across 9 bases. The V gene's germline CDR1 is MNHEY and CDR2 SVGAGI. After removal of 5 bases from V and 7 bases from J, the junction contained 9 bases not matched to a gene. CDR3 length: 15 residues. CDR3 sequence: CASSPATGGGQPQHF. The CDR3 nucleotides read TGTGCCAGCAGTCCTGCCACAGGGGGCGGCCAGCCCCAGCATTTT.

The chain employs TRBV6-1 and TRBJ2-7, with D maybe TRBD1 (6 bases). Trimming took off 1 base at V and 7 bases at J, with 17 bases between the two ends. The germline V gene encodes CDR1 MNHNS and CDR2 SASEGT. CDR3 size: 15 residues. In DNA, the CDR3 is TGTGCCAGCAGTGAAGTGTTCGCACAGGGTCGGGAGCAGTACTTC. Translated, it gives CASSEVFAQGREQYF.

The gene calls are TRBV6-5 and TRBJ2-5; D remains unclear. The germline CDR1 and CDR2 sequences are MNHEY and SVGAGI. With 0 bases removed from V and 1 base from J, the gap between germline ends came to 9 bases. CDR3 length: 15 residues. The CDR3 spells CASSYSGQPQETQYF. CDR3 bases: TGTGCCAGCAGTTACTCTGGGCAGCCCCAAGAGACCCAGTACTTC.

V gene TRBV12-5 combines with J gene TRBJ2-1, with D perhaps matching TRBD2 (5 bases). The V gene lost 1 base and the J gene lost 12 bases, with 13 bases spanning the gap. CDR3 length equals 13 residues. Germline V gene sequence: CDR1 LGHNT, CDR2 FRNRAP. CDR3 in amino acids: CASGLGSRGGQFF. The CDR3 nucleotides are TGTGCTAGTGGTTTGGGCAGTCGGGGTGGGCAGTTCTTC.

V usage is TRBV5-4 and J usage is TRBJ2-7, with TRBD2 matching 7 bases. The CDR3 has 18 residues. Losses at the gene ends were 4 bases for V and 1 base for J; bases not matched to a gene: 17. Germline-derived CDR1 and CDR2 are SGHNT and YYREEE (reference sequence). The CDR3 DNA is TGTGCCAGCAGCCCAGGGACCGTCACTCAGCGGGGATCCTACGAGCAGTACTTC. As protein: CASSPGTVTQRGSYEQYF.

This chain uses TRBV7-2 with TRBJ2-7, with 8 bases that match TRBD1. From germline, CDR1 is SGHTA and CDR2 FQGNSA. The CDR3 covers 14 residues. V lost 5 bases, J lost 0 bases, and 3 bases stayed unmatched. CDR3 nucleotide sequence: TGTGCCAGCAGCGAGGGACAGGTCTCCTACGAGCAGTACTTC. As protein: CASSEGQVSYEQYF.